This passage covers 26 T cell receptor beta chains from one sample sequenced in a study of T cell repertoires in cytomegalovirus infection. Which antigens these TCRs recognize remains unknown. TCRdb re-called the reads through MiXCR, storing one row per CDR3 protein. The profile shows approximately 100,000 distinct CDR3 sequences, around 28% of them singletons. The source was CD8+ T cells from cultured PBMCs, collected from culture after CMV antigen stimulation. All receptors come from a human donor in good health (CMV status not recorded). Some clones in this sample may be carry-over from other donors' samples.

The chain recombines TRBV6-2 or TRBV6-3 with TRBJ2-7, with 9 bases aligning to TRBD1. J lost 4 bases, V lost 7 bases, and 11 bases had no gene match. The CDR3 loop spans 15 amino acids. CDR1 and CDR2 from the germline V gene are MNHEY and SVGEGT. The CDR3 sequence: CASIFIPGQGYEQYF. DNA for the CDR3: TGTGCCAGCATTTTTATCCCGGGACAGGGATACGAGCAGTACTTC.

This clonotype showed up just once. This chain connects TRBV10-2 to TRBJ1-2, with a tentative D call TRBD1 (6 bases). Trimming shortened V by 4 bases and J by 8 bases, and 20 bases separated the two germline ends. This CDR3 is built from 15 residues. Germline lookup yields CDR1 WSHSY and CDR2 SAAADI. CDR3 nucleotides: TGCGCCAGCAGTGGACCTGGGTTTAAGGGGGGAGGCTACACCTTC. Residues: CASSGPGFKGGGYTF.

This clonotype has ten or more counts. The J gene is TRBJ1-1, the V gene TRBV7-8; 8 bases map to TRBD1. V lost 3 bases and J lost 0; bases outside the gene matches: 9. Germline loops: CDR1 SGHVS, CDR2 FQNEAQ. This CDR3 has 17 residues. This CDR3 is CASSLSGQGVMNTEAFF. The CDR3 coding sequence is TGTGCCAGCAGCTTGTCAGGACAGGGAGTAATGAACACTGAAGCTTTCTTT.

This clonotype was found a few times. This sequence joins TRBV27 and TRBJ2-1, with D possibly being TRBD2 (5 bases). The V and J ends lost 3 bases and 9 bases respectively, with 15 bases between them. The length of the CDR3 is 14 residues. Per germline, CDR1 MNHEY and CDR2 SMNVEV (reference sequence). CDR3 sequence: CASSLYGDTGEQFF. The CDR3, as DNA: TGTGCCAGCAGTTTGTACGGGGATACTGGTGAGCAGTTCTTC.

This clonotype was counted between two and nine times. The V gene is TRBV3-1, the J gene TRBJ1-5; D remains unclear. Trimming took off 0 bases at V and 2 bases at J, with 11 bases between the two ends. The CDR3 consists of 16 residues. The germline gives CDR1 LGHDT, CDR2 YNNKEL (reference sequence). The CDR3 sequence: CASSQEPPAGNQPQHF. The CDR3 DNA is TGTGCCAGCAGCCAAGAGCCCCCGGCGGGCAATCAGCCCCAGCATTTT.

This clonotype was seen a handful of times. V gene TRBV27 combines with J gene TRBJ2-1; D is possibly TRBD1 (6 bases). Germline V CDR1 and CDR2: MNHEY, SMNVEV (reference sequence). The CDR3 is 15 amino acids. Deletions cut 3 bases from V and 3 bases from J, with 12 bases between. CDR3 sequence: CASSFQGSVYNEQFF. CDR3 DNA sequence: TGTGCCAGCAGTTTTCAGGGGTCGGTCTACAATGAGCAGTTCTTC.

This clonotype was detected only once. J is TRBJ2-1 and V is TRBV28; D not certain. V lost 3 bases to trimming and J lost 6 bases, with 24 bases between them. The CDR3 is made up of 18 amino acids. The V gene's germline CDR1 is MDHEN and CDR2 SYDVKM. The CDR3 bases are TGTGCCAGCAGTTTCCTACCTCCCCCGGACCCCACAAGCAATGAGCAGTTCTTC. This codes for CASSFLPPPDPTSNEQFF.

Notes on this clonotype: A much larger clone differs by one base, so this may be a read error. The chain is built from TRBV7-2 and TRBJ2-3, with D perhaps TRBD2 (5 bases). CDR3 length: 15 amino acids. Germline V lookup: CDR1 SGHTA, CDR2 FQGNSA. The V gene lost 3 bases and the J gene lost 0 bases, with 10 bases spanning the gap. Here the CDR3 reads CASSFRTLSTDTQYF. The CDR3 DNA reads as TGTGCCAGCAGCTTCAGGACTTTAAGCACAGATACGCAGTATTTT.

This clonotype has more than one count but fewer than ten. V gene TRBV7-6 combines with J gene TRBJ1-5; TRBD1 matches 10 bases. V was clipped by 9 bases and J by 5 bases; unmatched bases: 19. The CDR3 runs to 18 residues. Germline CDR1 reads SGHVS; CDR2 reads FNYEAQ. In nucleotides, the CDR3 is TGTGCCAGGAGCCCCCACGACAGGGGGCGTATGATTGATCAGCCCCAGCATTTT. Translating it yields CARSPHDRGRMIDQPQHF.

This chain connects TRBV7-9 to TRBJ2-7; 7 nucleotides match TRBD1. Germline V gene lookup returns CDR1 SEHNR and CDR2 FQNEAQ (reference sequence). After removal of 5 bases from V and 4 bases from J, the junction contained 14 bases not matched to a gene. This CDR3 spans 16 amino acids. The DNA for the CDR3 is TGTGCCAGCAGCGACCCGACAGGGCCGGCCGTATACGAGCAGTACTTC. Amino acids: CASSDPTGPAVYEQYF.

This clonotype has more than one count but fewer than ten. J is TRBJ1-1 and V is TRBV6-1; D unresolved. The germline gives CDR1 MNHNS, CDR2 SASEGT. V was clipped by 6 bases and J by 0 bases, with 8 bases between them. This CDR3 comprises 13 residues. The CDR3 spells CASRTSLNTEAFF. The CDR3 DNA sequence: TGTGCCAGCAGAACATCTTTGAACACTGAAGCTTTCTTT.

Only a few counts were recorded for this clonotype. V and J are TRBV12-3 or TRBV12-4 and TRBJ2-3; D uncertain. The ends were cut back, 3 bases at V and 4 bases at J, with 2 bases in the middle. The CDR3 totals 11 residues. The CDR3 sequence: CASSLADTQYF. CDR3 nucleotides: TGTGCCAGCAGTTTGGCAGATACGCAGTATTTT.

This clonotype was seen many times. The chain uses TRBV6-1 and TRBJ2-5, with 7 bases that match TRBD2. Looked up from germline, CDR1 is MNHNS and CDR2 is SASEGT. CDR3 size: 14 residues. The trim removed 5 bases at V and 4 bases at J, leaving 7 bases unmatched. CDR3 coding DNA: TGTGCCAGCAGTTGGGCGGGGGAGGGAGAGACCCAGTACTTC. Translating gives CASSWAGEGETQYF.

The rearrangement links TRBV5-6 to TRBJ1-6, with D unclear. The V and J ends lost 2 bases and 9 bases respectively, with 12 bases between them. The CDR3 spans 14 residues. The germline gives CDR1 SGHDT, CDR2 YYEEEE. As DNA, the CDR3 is TGTGCCAGCAGCTTAGAAGGGATGGGTTCACCCCTCCACTTT. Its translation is CASSLEGMGSPLHF.

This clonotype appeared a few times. The chain's CDR3 is CASSVGWDQPQHF. Written as DNA, the CDR3 is TGTGCCAGCAGCGTAGGTTGGGATCAGCCCCAGCATTTT. The chain carries TRBV7-8 and TRBJ1-5; no definite D call. Germline V CDR1 and CDR2: SGHVS, FQNEAQ. V was shortened by 5 bases and J by 5 bases, with 10 bases between the two germline ends. This CDR3 region has 13 residues.

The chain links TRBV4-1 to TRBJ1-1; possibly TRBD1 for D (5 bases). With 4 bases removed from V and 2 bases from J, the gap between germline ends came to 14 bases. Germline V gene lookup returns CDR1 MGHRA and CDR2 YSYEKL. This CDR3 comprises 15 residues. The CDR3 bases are TGCGCCAGCAGCCCGCAGGAGGGGATCAACACTGAAGCTTTCTTT. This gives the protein CASSPQEGINTEAFF.

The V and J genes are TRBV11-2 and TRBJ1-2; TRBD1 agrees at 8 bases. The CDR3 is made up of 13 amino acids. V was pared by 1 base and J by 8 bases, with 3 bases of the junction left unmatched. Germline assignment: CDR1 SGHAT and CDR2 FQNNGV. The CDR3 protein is CASSLAGGGGYTF. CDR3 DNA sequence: TGTGCCAGCAGCTTAGCAGGGGGCGGAGGCTACACCTTC.

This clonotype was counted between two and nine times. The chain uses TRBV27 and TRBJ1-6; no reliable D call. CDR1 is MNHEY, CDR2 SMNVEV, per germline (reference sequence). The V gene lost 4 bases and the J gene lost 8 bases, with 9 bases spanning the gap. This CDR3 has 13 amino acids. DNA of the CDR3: TGTGCCAGCAGTTCTCCCTACTATTCACCCCTCCACTTT. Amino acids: CASSSPYYSPLHF.

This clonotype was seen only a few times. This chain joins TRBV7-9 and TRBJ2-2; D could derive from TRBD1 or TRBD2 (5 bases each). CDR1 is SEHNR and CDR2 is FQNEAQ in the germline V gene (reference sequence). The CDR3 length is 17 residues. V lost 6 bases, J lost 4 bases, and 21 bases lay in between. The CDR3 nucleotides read TGTGCCAGCAGTATGGGAGCCGAGGGCAGGGTCACCGGGGAGCTGTTTTTT. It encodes CASSMGAEGRVTGELFF.

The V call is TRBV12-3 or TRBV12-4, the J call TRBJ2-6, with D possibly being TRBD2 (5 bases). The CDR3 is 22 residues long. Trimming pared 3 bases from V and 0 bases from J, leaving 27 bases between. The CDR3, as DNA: TGTGCCAGCAGTTTTGATCGGACTCCCAAATCGGATCCAAACTCTGGGGCCAACGTCCTGACTTTC. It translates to CASSFDRTPKSDPNSGANVLTF.

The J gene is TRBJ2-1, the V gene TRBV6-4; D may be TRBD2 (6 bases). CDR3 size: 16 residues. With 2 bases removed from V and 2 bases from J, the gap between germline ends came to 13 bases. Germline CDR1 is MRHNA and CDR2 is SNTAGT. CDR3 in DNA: TGTGCCAGCAGTGACACGGGGGTATGGGCCTACAATGAGCAGTTCTTC. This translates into CASSDTGVWAYNEQFF.

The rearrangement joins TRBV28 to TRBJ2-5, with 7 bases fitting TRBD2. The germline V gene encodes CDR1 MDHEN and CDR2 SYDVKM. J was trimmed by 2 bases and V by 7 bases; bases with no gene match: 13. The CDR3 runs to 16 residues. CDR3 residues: CASTPRRAGGQETQYF. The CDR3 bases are TGTGCCAGCACCCCGCGGAGGGCCGGGGGGCAAGAGACCCAGTACTTC.

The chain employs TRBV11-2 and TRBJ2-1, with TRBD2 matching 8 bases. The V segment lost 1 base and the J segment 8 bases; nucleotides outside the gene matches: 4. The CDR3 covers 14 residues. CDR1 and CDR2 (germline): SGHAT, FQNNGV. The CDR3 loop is CASSLGRGGDEQFF. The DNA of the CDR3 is TGTGCCAGCAGCTTAGGTCGGGGGGGAGATGAGCAGTTCTTC.

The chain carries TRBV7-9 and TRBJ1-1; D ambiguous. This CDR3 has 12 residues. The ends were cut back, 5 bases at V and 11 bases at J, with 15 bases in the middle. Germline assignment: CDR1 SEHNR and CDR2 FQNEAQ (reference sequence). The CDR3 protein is CASSPESRAAFF. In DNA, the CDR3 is TGTGCCAGCAGCCCTGAGTCCCGGGCGGCTTTCTTT.

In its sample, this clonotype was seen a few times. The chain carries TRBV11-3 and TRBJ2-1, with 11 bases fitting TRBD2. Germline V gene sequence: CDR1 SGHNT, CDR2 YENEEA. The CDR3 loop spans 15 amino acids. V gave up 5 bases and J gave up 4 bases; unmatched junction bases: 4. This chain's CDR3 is CASSRLAGGYNEQFF. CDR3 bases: TGTGCCAGCAGCCGTCTAGCGGGGGGATACAATGAGCAGTTCTTC.

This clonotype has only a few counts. DNA of the CDR3: TGTGCCAGCAGCACCTTAGGCGAGCAGTACTTC. Protein: CASSTLGEQYF. The chain links TRBV7-2 to TRBJ2-7; the D is unclear. The germline CDR1 and CDR2 sequences are SGHTA and FQGNSA. This CDR3 has 11 amino acids. Deletions cut 5 bases from V and 6 bases from J, with 8 bases between.